This TCR beta chain was sequenced during a study of T cell changes during pregnancy in multiple sclerosis. V lost 6 bases, J lost 2 bases, and 3 bases stayed unmatched. CDR3 length equals 15 residues. Here immunoSEQ multiplex PCR was the method, and the copy in TCRdb shows in-frame clones only, minus some. Of some 29,000 clones in the sample, 91% are singletons; the top ten hold about 3.7%. The sequence came from a female donor in good health, enrolled as a control in a pregnancy study. The chain is built from TRBV23-1 and TRBJ2-6; 8 nucleotides align to TRBD2. TRBV23-1 is sorted into the ORF group, with uncertain function. The specimen comprised CD8+ T cells from peripheral blood mononuclear cells, sampled in the second trimester of pregnancy. CDR3 in amino acids: CASSQGLAGANVLTF. DNA of the CDR3: TGCGCCAGCAGCCAGGGACTAGCTGGGGCCAACGTCCTGACTTTC.